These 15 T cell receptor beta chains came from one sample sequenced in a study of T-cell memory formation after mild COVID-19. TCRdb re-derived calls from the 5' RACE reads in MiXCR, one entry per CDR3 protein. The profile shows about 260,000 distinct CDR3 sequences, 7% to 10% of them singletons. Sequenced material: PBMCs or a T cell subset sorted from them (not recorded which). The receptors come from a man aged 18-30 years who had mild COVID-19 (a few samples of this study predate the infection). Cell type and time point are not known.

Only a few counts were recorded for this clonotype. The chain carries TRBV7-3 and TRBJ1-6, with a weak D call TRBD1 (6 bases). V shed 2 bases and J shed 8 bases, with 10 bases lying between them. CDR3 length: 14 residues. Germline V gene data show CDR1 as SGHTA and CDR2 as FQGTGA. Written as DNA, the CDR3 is TGTGCCAGCAGCTTACAGGGGCTGGATTCACCCCTCCACTTT. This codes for CASSLQGLDSPLHF.

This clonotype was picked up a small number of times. The chain's CDR3 is CASSQVGKGRLSIQYF. CDR3 DNA sequence: TGTGCCAGCAGCCAAGTAGGCAAGGGGAGGTTGAGCATTCAGTACTTC. The genes are TRBV14 and TRBJ2-4; tentative D call: TRBD2 (6 bases). There are 16 residues in the CDR3. Germline assignment: CDR1 SGHDN and CDR2 FVKESK. Trimming cost V 1 base and J 9 bases, with 19 bases left between them.

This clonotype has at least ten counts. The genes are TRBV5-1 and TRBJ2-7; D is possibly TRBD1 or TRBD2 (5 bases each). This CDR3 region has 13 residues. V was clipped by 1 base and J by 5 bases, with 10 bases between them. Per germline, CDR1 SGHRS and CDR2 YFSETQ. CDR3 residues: CASSLSRGDEQYF. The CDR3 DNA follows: TGCGCCAGCAGCTTGTCAAGGGGAGACGAGCAGTACTTC.

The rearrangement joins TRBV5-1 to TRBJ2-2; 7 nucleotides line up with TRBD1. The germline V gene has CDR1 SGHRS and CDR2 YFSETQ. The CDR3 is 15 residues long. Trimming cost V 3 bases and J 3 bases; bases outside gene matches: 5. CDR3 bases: TGCGCCAGCAGCTACGACAGGGCGGACACCGGGGAGCTGTTTTTT. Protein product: CASSYDRADTGELFF.

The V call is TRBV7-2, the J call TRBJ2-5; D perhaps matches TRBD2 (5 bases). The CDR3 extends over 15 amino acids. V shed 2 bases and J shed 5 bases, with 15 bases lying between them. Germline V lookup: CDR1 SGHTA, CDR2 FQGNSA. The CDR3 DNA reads TGTGCCAGCAGCTTACCGGTGTCGGAGGTCGAGACCCAGTACTTC. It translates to CASSLPVSEVETQYF.

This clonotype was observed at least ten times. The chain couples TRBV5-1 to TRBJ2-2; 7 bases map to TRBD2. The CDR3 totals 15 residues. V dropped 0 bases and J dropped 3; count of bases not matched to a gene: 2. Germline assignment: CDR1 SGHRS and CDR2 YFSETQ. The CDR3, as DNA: TGCGCCAGCAGCTTGGTCGGGGGGTACACCGGGGAGCTGTTTTTT. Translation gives CASSLVGGYTGELFF.

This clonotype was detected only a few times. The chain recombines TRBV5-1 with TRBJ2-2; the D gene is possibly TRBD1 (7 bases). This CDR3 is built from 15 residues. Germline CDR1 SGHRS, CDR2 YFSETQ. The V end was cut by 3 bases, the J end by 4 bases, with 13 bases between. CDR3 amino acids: CASSSEGAGTGELFF. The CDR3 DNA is TGCGCCAGCAGCTCGGAGGGGGCAGGCACCGGGGAGCTGTTTTTT. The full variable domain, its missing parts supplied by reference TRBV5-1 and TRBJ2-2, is KAGVTQTPRYLIKTRGQQVTLSCSPISGHRSVSWYQQTPGQGLQFLFEYFSETQRNKGNFPGRFSGRQFSNSRSEMNVSTLELGDSALYLCASSSEGAGTGELFFGEGSRLTVL.

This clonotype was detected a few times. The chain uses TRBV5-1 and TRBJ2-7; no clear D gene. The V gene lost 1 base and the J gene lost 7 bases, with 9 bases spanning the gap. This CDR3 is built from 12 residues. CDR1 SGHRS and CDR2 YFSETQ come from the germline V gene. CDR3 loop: CASSLTGPEQYF. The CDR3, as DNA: TGCGCCAGCAGCTTGACCGGTCCGGAGCAGTACTTC.

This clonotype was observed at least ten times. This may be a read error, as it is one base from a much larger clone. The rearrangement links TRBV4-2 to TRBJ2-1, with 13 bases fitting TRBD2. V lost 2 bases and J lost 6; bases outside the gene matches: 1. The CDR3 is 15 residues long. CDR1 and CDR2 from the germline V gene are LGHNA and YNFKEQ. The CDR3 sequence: CASSQTSGGANEQFF. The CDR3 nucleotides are TGTGCCAGCAGCCAAACTAGCGGGGGGGCCAATGAGCAGTTCTTC.

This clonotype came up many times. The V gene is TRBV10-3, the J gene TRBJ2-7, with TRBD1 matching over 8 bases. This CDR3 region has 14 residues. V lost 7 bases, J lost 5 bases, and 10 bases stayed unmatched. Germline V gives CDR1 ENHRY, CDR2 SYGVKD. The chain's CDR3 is CAIKPQGANDEQYF. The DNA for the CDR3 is TGTGCCATCAAGCCCCAGGGGGCAAACGACGAGCAGTACTTC.

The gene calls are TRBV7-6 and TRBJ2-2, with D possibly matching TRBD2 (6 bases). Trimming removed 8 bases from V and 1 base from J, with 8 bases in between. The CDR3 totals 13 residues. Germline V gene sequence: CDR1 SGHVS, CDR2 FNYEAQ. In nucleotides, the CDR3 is TGTGCCAGCGCCGGGGGGAACACCGGGGAGCTGTTTTTT. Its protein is CASAGGNTGELFF. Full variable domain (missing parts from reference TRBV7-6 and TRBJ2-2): GAGVSQSPRYKVTKRGQDVALRCDPISGHVSLYWYRQALGQGPEFLTYFNYEAQQDKSGLPNDRFSAERPEGSISTLTIQRTEQRDSAMYRCASAGGNTGELFFGEGSRLTVL.

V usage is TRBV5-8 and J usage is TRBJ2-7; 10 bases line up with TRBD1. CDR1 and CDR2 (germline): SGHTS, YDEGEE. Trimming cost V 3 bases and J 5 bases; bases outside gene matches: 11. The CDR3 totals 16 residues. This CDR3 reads CASSWEVGDRGDEQYF. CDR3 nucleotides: TGTGCCAGCAGCTGGGAGGTCGGGGACAGGGGCGACGAGCAGTACTTC.

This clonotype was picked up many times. CDR3 DNA sequence: TGCGCCAGCAGTACGACAGGGTCGGATGGGCCCCAGCATTTT. Its protein is CASSTTGSDGPQHF. The chain has TRBV5-1 and TRBJ1-5, with 7 bases lining up with TRBD1. CDR3 size: 14 residues. Trimming at V came to 5 bases and at J to 9 bases, leaving 11 bases not matched to a gene. The germline V gene encodes CDR1 SGHRS and CDR2 YFSETQ.

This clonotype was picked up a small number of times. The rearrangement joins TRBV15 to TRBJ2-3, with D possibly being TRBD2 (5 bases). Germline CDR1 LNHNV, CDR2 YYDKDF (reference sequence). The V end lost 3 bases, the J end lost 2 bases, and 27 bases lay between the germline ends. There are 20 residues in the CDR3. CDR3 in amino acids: CATSSGHTPAIFRDTDTQYF. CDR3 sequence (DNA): TGTGCCACCAGCAGCGGTCATACGCCGGCTATCTTTCGGGACACAGATACGCAGTATTTT.

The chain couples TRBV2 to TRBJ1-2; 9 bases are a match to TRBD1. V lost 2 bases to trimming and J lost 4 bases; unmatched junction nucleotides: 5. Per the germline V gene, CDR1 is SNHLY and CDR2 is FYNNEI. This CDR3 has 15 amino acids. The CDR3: CASSERGQGTYGYTF. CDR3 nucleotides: TGTGCCAGCAGTGAAAGGGGACAGGGCACCTATGGCTACACCTTC.